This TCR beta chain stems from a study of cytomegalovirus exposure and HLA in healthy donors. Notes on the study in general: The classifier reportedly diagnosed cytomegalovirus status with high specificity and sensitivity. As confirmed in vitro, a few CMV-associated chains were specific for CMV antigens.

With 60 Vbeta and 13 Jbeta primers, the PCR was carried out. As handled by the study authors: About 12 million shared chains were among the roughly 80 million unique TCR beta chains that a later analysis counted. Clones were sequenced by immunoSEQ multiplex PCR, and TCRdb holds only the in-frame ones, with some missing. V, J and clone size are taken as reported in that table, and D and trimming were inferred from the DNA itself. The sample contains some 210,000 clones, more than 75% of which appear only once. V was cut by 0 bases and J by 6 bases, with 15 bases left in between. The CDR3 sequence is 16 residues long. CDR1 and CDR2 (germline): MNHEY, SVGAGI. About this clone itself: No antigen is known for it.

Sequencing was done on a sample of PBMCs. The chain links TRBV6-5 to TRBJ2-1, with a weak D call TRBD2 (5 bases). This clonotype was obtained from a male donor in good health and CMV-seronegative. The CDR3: CASSYSWRAVGNEQFF. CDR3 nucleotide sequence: TGTGCCAGCAGTTACTCTTGGCGGGCGGTAGGCAATGAGCAGTTCTTC.